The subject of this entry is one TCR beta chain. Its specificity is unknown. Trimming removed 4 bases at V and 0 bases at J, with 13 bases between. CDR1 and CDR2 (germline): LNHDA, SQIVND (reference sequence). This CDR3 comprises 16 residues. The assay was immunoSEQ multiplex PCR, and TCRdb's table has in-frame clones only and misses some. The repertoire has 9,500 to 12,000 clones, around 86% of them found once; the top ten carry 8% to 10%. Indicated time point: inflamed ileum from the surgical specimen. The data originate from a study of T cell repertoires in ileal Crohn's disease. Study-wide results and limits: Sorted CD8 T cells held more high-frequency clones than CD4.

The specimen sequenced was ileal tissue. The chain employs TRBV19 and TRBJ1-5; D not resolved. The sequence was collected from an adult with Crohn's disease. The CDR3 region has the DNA TGTGCCAGTAGTAATGGACGGACCCATAGCAATCAGCCCCAGCATTTT. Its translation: CASSNGRTHSNQPQHF. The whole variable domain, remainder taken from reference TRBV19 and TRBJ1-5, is DGGITQSPKYLFRKEGQNVTLSCEQNLNHDAMYWYRQDPGQGLRLIYYSQIVNDFQKGDIAEGYSVSREKKESFPLTVTSAQKNPTAFYLCASSNGRTHSNQPQHFGDGTRLSIL.